The source of this TCR beta chain is a study of blood T cell repertoires in COVID-19. Study background: There were acute and convalescent COVID-19 samples, and they came from the United States, Italy and Spain. The analysed material was cDNA or gDNA that came from T cells, B-cell-depleted T cells, or PBMCs.

Germline V gene data show CDR1 as MNHEY and CDR2 as SVGAGI. Trimming took off 6 bases at V and 0 bases at J, with 9 bases between the two ends. The CDR3 runs 14 residues. Per the original data handling: Nucleated cell number was recorded as an estimate derived from reference gene primer amplification. The protocol was immunoSEQ multiplex PCR, while the TCRdb copy is restricted to in-frame clones and leaves out a portion. V and J calls and clone size are given by that table; D and trimming were obtained from the DNA. The sample carries 250,000 to 300,000 clones, more than 80% recorded once. The chain is built from TRBV6-5 and TRBJ2-1; no definite D call. This sequence originates from a woman aged 25 to 39 who had recovered from COVID-19. The sequenced sample consisted of PBMCs or T cells enriched from blood (not recorded which). CDR3 coding DNA: TGTGCCAGCAGCCGCGGAAGCTCCTACAATGAGCAGTTCTTC. Amino acid sequence: CASSRGSSYNEQFF.